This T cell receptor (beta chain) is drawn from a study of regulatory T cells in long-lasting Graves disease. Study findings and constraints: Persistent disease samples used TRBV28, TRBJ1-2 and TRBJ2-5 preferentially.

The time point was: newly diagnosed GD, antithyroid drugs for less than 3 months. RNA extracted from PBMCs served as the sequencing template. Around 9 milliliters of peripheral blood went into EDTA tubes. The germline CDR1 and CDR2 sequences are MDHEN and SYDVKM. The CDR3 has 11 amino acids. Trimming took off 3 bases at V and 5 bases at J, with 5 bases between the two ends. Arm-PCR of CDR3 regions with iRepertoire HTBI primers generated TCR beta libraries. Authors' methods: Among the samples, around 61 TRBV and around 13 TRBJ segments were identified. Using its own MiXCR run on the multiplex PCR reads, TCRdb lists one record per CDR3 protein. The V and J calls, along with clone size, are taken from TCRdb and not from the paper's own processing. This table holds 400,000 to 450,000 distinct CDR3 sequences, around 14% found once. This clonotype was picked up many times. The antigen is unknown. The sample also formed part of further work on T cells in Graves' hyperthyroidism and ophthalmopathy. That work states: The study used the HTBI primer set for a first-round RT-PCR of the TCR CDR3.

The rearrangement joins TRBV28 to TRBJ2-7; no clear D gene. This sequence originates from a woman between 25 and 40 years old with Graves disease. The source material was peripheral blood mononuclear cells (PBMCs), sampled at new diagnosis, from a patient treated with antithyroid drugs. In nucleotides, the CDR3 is TGTGCCAGCAGTTTCAACGACGAGCAGTACTTC. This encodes CASSFNDEQYF.